Shown below are 20 T cell receptor beta chains from a single sample sequenced in a study of cytomegalovirus exposure and HLA in healthy donors. The primer mix had 60 Vbeta and 13 Jbeta primers. Clones were read by immunoSEQ multiplex PCR, and TCRdb kept only the in-frame ones, dropping some. The profile shows 100,000 to 150,000 clones, 81% of them singletons. The sequencing input was PBMCs. These receptors originate from a man aged 18 to 30 in good health and CMV-seropositive.

The CDR3 loop reads CASSTPSTGSHEQYF. CDR3 nucleotide sequence: TGTGCCAGCAGCACCCCCTCGACAGGTTCCCACGAGCAGTACTTC. The chain has TRBV7-9 and TRBJ2-7; D is possibly TRBD1 (6 bases). CDR3 length equals 15 residues. Looked up from germline, CDR1 is SEHNR and CDR2 is FQNEAQ (reference sequence). V lost 5 bases and J 5 bases, leaving 19 bases between the germline ends.

Here the CDR3 DNA reads TGTGCCAGCAGAGAAGGACAGGGCAATCAGCCCCAGCATTTT. It codes for CASREGQGNQPQHF. This chain joins TRBV27 and TRBJ1-5, with 7 bases fitting TRBD1. V was clipped by 6 bases and J by 2 bases; unmatched bases: 4. The CDR3 is 14 residues long. Germline CDR1 is MNHEY and CDR2 is SMNVEV (reference sequence).

The chain employs TRBV15 and TRBJ1-1; D ambiguous. The germline CDR1 and CDR2 sequences are LNHNV and YYDKDF (reference sequence). CDR3 length: 14 amino acids. The V gene lost 0 bases and the J gene lost 6 bases, with 11 bases spanning the gap. The CDR3 nucleotides are TGTGCCACCAGCAGAGATCTCAGTCTCGCTGAAGCTTTCTTT. This codes for CATSRDLSLAEAFF.

The chain links TRBV7-2 to TRBJ2-5; 8 nucleotides line up with TRBD2. This CDR3 region has 14 residues. Looked up from germline, CDR1 is SGHTA and CDR2 is FQGNSA. The J segment lost 3 bases and the V segment lost 8 bases, leaving 8 bases of the junction unmatched. Written as DNA, the CDR3 is TGTGCCAGCGCGGGGGGCCGTATAGAAGAGACCCAGTACTTC. It is translated as CASAGGRIEETQYF. Looking up the rest from reference TRBV7-2 and TRBJ2-5 gives the full variable domain: GAGVSQSPSNKVTEKGKDVELRCDPISGHTALYWYRQSLGQGLEFLIYFQGNSAPDKSGLPSDRFSAERTGGSVSTLTIQRTQQEDSAVYLCASAGGRIEETQYFGPGTRLLVL.

V usage is TRBV7-6 and J usage is TRBJ2-7; maybe TRBD1 (6 bases). The germline V gene encodes CDR1 SGHVS and CDR2 FNYEAQ. V was pared by 1 base and J by 5 bases, with 12 bases between. This CDR3 contains 14 residues. In DNA, the CDR3 is TGTGCCAGCAGCTTAGAGACAGGAGGCCACGAGCAGTACTTC. It codes for CASSLETGGHEQYF.

The chain joins TRBV10-2 to TRBJ2-7; perhaps TRBD1 as D (5 bases). V was shortened by 6 bases and J by 1 base, with 16 bases between the two germline ends. The CDR3 covers 15 residues. Germline CDR1 WSHSY, CDR2 SAAADI. The CDR3 reads CASRGPRSGSYEQYF. For the CDR3, the DNA is TGCGCCAGCAGGGGGCCGCGCTCAGGGTCCTACGAGCAGTACTTC.

This clone has just a few counts. This chain joins TRBV6-6 and TRBJ2-7, with 7 nucleotides matching TRBD1. J lost 5 bases, V lost 4 bases, and 8 bases had no gene match. Germline CDR1 and CDR2: MNHNY and SVGAGI (reference sequence). The CDR3 is 14 amino acids. In DNA, the CDR3 is TGTGCCAGCAGTTTAGACAGGGATACCAACGAGCAGTACTTC. It is translated as CASSLDRDTNEQYF.

The chain recombines TRBV12-5 with TRBJ1-2; 7 nucleotides agree with TRBD1. After removal of 2 bases from V and 8 bases from J, the junction contained 8 bases not matched to a gene. This CDR3 spans 14 amino acids. Germline CDR1 LGHNT, CDR2 FRNRAP. The CDR3 sequence is CASGLPRQGRGYTF. The CDR3 nucleotides are TGTGCTAGTGGTTTGCCACGACAGGGTCGGGGCTACACCTTC.

The CDR3 here is CASESIRNYGYTF. DNA for the CDR3: TGTGCCAGCGAGAGTATACGCAACTATGGCTACACCTTC. J is TRBJ1-2 and V is TRBV19; D is ambiguous. CDR1 is LNHDA and CDR2 is SQIVND in the germline V gene (reference sequence). This CDR3 contains 13 residues. V was cut by 9 bases and J by 2 bases, with 13 bases left in between.

V gene TRBV15 combines with J gene TRBJ2-5, with TRBD1 identical over 7 bases. The CDR3 runs 15 residues. From germline, CDR1 is LNHNV and CDR2 YYDKDF (reference sequence). The V gene end was trimmed by 5 bases and the J gene end by 1 base; junction bases not matched to a gene: 7. The CDR3 DNA sequence: TGTGCCACCAGCTCCCCCCGGGACAGCCAAGAGACCCAGTACTTC. This sequence encodes CATSSPRDSQETQYF. The full variable domain, its missing parts supplied by reference TRBV15 and TRBJ2-5, is DAMVIQNPRYQVTQFGKPVTLSCSQTLNHNVMYWYQQKSSQAPKLLFHYYDKDFNNEADTPDNFQSRRPNTSFCFLDIRSPGLGDTAMYLCATSSPRDSQETQYFGPGTRLLVL.

V and J are TRBV5-4 and TRBJ1-2; D is perhaps TRBD1 (6 bases). V lost 0 bases and J 4 bases, leaving 16 bases between the germline ends. This CDR3 has 16 residues. The germline gives CDR1 SGHNT, CDR2 YYREEE (reference sequence). The CDR3 loop reads CASSLDYREKAYGYTF. Written as DNA, the CDR3 is TGTGCCAGCAGCTTGGATTACAGGGAGAAGGCCTATGGCTACACCTTC.

The chain couples TRBV7-2 to TRBJ2-7, with 8 positions matching TRBD2. After removal of 5 bases from V and 5 bases from J, the junction contained 11 bases not matched to a gene. Germline CDR1 reads SGHTA; CDR2 reads FQGNSA. CDR3 length: 15 residues. CDR3 loop: CASSLTGGPFNEQYF. The CDR3 DNA is TGTGCCAGCAGCCTAACGGGAGGGCCGTTTAACGAGCAGTACTTC.

The V gene is TRBV30, the J gene TRBJ2-7; TRBD2 matches at 11 bases. From germline, CDR1 is GTSNPN and CDR2 SVGIG (reference sequence). The CDR3 runs to 15 residues. With V trimmed by 0 bases and J by 5 bases, 6 bases remained unmatched. The CDR3 nucleotides read TGTGCCTGGAGTGTTTTCGGACTAGCGGGTCACGAGCAGTACTTC. Encoded protein: CAWSVFGLAGHEQYF.

The chain carries TRBV7-2 and TRBJ2-5, with TRBD2 matching 11 bases. The CDR3 is 15 amino acids. Germline V gene data show CDR1 as SGHTA and CDR2 as FQGNSA. The V and J ends lost 5 bases and 4 bases, in that order; junction bases with no gene match: 6. This CDR3 reads CASSNSGGASETQYF. For the CDR3, the DNA is TGTGCCAGCAGCAATAGCGGGGGGGCCTCAGAGACCCAGTACTTC.

This chain uses TRBV5-1 with TRBJ2-2; 7 nucleotides agree with TRBD1. V lost 2 bases to trimming and J lost 6 bases; unmatched junction nucleotides: 4. The CDR3 length is 14 residues. CDR1 is SGHRS, CDR2 YFSETQ, per germline. The CDR3 sequence: CASSLGGASGELFF. The DNA of the CDR3 is TGCGCCAGCAGCTTAGGGGGCGCCTCCGGGGAGCTGTTTTTT.

The CDR3 reads CASSQGGQGAFYGYTF. The DNA for the CDR3 is TGCGCCAGCAGCCAAGGGGGGCAGGGGGCATTTTATGGCTACACCTTC. The chain recombines TRBV4-3 with TRBJ1-2; the match to TRBD1 covers 8 bases. CDR1 is LGHNA and CDR2 is YSLEER in the germline V gene. The CDR3 has 16 amino acids. V shed 1 base and J 5 bases; nucleotides not matched to a gene: 9.

As for this clone: The missing conserved phenylalanine or tryptophan at the end of this CDR3 makes a read error likely. The chain combines TRBV9 with TRBJ1-2; 7 positions agree with TRBD1. The V gene's germline CDR1 is SGDLS and CDR2 YYNGEE. The CDR3 length is 17 residues. V was pared by 2 bases and J by 8 bases, with 18 bases of the junction left unmatched. The CDR3: CASSVTLSHRGPRGYTS. The CDR3 nucleotides are TGTGCCAGCAGCGTTACCCTTTCTCACAGGGGCCCCCGGGGCTACACCTCC.

This chain uses TRBV2 with TRBJ2-7, with D hard to call. From germline, CDR1 is SNHLY and CDR2 FYNNEI. The CDR3 is made up of 14 amino acids. The V end was cut by 7 bases, the J end by 3 bases, with 16 bases between. This chain's CDR3 is CASKSNPTFYEQYF. The CDR3 nucleotides are TGTGCCAGCAAGTCCAACCCGACTTTCTACGAGCAGTACTTC.

This chain links TRBV10-2 with TRBJ2-7; 8 nucleotides match TRBD2. CDR1 WSHSY and CDR2 SAAADI come from the germline V gene. This CDR3 comprises 13 residues. V shed 10 bases, J shed 2 bases, and the junction held 7 bases outside the gene matches. The CDR3, as DNA: TGCGCCACCACGGGACTAGACGCCTACGAGCAGTACTTC. Translated, it gives CATTGLDAYEQYF.

As regards this clone: This same CDR3 is encoded by further DNA sequences in the sample. The V call is TRBV4-3, the J call TRBJ1-2, with 10 bases identical to TRBD1. The germline gives CDR1 LGHNA, CDR2 YSLEER. CDR3 length: 13 amino acids. The J segment lost 5 bases and the V segment lost 4 bases, leaving 1 base of the junction unmatched. CDR3 in DNA: TGCGCCAGCAGCCGGGGACAGGGGTATGGCTACACCTTC. Translation gives CASSRGQGYGYTF.